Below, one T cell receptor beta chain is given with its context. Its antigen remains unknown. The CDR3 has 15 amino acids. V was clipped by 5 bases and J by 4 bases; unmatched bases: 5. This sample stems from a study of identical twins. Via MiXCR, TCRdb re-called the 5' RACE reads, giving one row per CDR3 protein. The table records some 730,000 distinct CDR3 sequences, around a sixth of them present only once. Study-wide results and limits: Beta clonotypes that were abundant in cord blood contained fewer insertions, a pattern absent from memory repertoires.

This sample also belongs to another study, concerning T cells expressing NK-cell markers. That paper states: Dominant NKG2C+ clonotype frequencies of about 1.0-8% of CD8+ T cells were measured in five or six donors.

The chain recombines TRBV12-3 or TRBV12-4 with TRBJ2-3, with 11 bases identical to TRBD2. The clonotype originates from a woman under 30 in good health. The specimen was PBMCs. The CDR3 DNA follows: TGTGCCAGCAGTCTTAGACTAGCGGGGCCAGATACGCAGTATTTT. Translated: CASSLRLAGPDTQYF.